The T cell receptor (beta chain) described here comes from a study of blood T cells in healthy people across ages. The study, taken as a whole, reports: Unsorted PBMCs ruled out conclusive naive versus antigen-experienced comparison. It was the long-lived donors that had more naive CD4+ cells and higher diversity than aged donors.

Peripheral blood from each donor was collected in a volume of about 10 milliliters. A second about 6 to 12 cycle PCR used barcoded and J-beta primers. One entry per CDR3 protein results from TCRdb running MiXCR on the 5' RACE reads. The repertoire holds hundreds of thousands of distinct CDR3 sequences, with around 27% as singletons. As regards this clonotype: Its specificity is unknown.

Per germline, CDR1 SQVTM and CDR2 ANQGSEA. With 0 bases removed from V and 4 bases from J, the gap between germline ends came to 9 bases. The CDR3 runs to 13 residues. A further study also used this sample, focusing on T cells of mothers and their children. From that report: Extraction yielded RNA that went, in full, into cDNA synthesis at about 1.5 ug per 15 ul.

The sequencing input was blood. This chain links TRBV29-1 with TRBJ1-2; the D gene is possibly TRBD1 (5 bases). The clonotype was recovered from a boy aged 2 to 10 in good health. The CDR3 nucleotides read TGCAGCGTTGAAGAGTGGCAGGGCTATGGCTACACCTTC. Encoded protein: CSVEEWQGYGYTF.